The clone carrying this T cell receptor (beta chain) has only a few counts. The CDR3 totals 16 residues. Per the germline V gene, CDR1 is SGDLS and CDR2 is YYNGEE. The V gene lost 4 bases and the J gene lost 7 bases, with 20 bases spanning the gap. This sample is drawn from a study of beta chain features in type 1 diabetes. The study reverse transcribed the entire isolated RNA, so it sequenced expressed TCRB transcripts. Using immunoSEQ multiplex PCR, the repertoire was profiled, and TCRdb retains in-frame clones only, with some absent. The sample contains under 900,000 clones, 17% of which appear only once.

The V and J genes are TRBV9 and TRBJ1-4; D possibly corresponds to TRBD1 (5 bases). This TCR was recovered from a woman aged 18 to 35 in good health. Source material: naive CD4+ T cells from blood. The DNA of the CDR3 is TGTGCCAGCAGCAGAAACGTTCGAGGGGCGAGTGAAAAACTGTTTTTT. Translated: CASSRNVRGASEKLFF.